This is a list of T cell receptor beta chains from one sample in a study of technical replicates of blood from a few donors. Using immunoSEQ multiplex PCR, the repertoire was profiled, and TCRdb retains in-frame clones only, with some absent. The repertoire holds tens of thousands of clones, with roughly 96% as singletons. Sequenced sample: T cells isolated from PBMCs. The receptors were gathered from a human donor in good health. Both conserved end residues are part of each CDR3. The order of the fields is V gene, clone size, D gene, J gene, CDR3 protein, CDR3 DNA. A D gene is named only where the DNA matches it firmly. The listing skips clone size in some rows; elsewhere it reads once, few, many or a size class.

V gene: TRBV6-6; clone size: once; D gene: TRBD1; J gene: TRBJ2-5; CDR3 protein: CASIHRQGARETQYF; CDR3 DNA: TGTGCCAGCATCCACAGACAGGGGGCTCGAGAGACCCAGTACTTC
V gene: TRBV14; clone size: NA; D gene: NA; J gene: TRBJ1-2; CDR3 protein: CASSPTGAYGYTF; CDR3 DNA: TGTGCCAGCTCCCCGACAGGCGCCTATGGCTACACCTTC
V gene: TRBV19; clone size: NA; D gene: TRBD2; J gene: TRBJ2-1; CDR3 protein: CASSSSGGARFEQFF; CDR3 DNA: TGTGCCAGTAGTTCTAGCGGAGGGGCGAGGTTTGAGCAGTTCTTC
V gene: TRBV14; clone size: NA; D gene: TRBD1; J gene: TRBJ1-2; CDR3 protein: CASSQFGTGDYGYTF; CDR3 DNA: TGTGCCAGCAGCCAATTCGGGACAGGGGACTATGGCTACACCTTC
V gene: TRBV18; clone size: NA; D gene: NA; J gene: TRBJ1-1; CDR3 protein: CASSDFVGGRDTEAFF; CDR3 DNA: TGTGCCAGCTCCGACTTCGTCGGGGGGCGAGACACTGAAGCTTTCTTT
V gene: TRBV30; clone size: NA; D gene: NA; J gene: TRBJ1-3; CDR3 protein: CAGMGGGNTIYF; CDR3 DNA: TGTGCCGGGATGGGGGGTGGAAACACCATATATTTT
V gene: TRBV18; clone size: once; D gene: NA; J gene: TRBJ1-1; CDR3 protein: CASSPLQGEGNTEAFF; CDR3 DNA: TGTGCCAGCTCACCACTACAGGGCGAGGGGAACACTGAAGCTTTCTTT
V gene: TRBV6-1; clone size: NA; D gene: NA; J gene: TRBJ1-4; CDR3 protein: CASSEAMESTNEKLFF; CDR3 DNA: TGTGCCAGCAGTGAAGCGATGGAGTCAACTAATGAAAAACTGTTTTTT
V gene: TRBV19; clone size: NA; D gene: NA; J gene: TRBJ2-7; CDR3 protein: CASSRQVSSYEQYF; CDR3 DNA: TGTGCCAGTAGTAGGCAGGTTTCCTCCTACGAGCAGTACTTC
V gene: TRBV27; clone size: NA; D gene: NA; J gene: TRBJ2-1; CDR3 protein: CASSLKKWTNNNEQFF; CDR3 DNA: TGTGCCAGCAGTTTAAAGAAGTGGACAAACAACAATGAGCAGTTCTTC
V gene: TRBV11-2; clone size: NA; D gene: NA; J gene: TRBJ2-7; CDR3 protein: CASSLAVPYEQYF; CDR3 DNA: TGTGCCAGCAGCTTAGCCGTCCCCTACGAGCAGTACTTC
V gene: TRBV2; clone size: NA; D gene: NA; J gene: TRBJ2-2; CDR3 protein: CASSVPRTEGANTGELFF; CDR3 DNA: TGTGCCAGCAGTGTCCCCCGGACAGAAGGGGCGAACACCGGGGAGCTGTTTTTT
V gene: TRBV5-1; clone size: NA; D gene: NA; J gene: TRBJ1-1; CDR3 protein: CASSLTEPSEAFF; CDR3 DNA: TGCGCCAGCAGCTTGACCGAACCAAGCGAAGCTTTCTTT
V gene: TRBV7-3; clone size: NA; D gene: TRBD2; J gene: TRBJ2-3; CDR3 protein: CASSLRPSGGSVDTQYF; CDR3 DNA: TGTGCCAGCAGCTTAAGGCCTAGCGGGGGGTCTGTAGATACGCAGTATTTT